The 14 T cell receptor beta chains in this list originate from one sample, sequenced in a study of brain T cells in children with intractable seizures. Time point meaning: blood from clinic visit 5 months post-surgery; TSC patient then seizure free. Profiled with immunoSEQ multiplex PCR; TCRdb holds only in-frame clones, not every one. The table has about 350,000 clones, about 93% seen once. This specimen was peripheral blood, taken approximately 5 months after surgery. The receptors here all came from a boy less than two years old with tuberous sclerosis and intractable seizures.

The chain combines TRBV7-6 with TRBJ2-1; 13 bases fit TRBD2. This CDR3 contains 17 residues. Per germline, CDR1 SGHVS and CDR2 FNYEAQ. J was trimmed by 4 bases and V by 5 bases; bases with no gene match: 8. Here the CDR3 DNA reads TGTGCCAGCAGCCCACGGACTAGCGGGGGACATTACAATGAGCAGTTCTTC. This translates into CASSPRTSGGHYNEQFF.

V gene TRBV18 combines with J gene TRBJ2-7, with TRBD1 matching over 8 bases. The V segment lost 4 bases and the J segment 1 base; nucleotides outside the gene matches: 9. The CDR3 spans 16 residues. Germline V gene data show CDR1 as KGHSH and CDR2 as LQKENI. CDR3 sequence reads: CASSLTRDRRSYEQYF. CDR3 sequence (DNA): TGTGCCAGCTCACTGACCCGGGACAGGAGATCCTACGAGCAGTACTTC.

This chain uses TRBV24-1 with TRBJ2-1; D not resolved. The CDR3 length is 12 residues. V lost 6 bases and J 8 bases, leaving 10 bases between the germline ends. Germline assignment: CDR1 KGHDR and CDR2 SFDVKD. This chain's CDR3 is CATSKDSDEQFF. DNA for the CDR3: TGTGCCACCAGTAAAGATAGTGATGAGCAGTTCTTC.

The rearrangement uses TRBV7-9 and TRBJ2-1; tentative D call: TRBD1 (6 bases). The V end was cut by 5 bases, the J end by 6 bases, with 14 bases between. Germline V CDR1 and CDR2: SEHNR, FQNEAQ (reference sequence). The CDR3 runs 14 residues. The CDR3 DNA is TGTGCCAGCAGCCCCCCCCTGGGGGCCAATGAGCAGTTCTTC. This translates into CASSPPLGANEQFF.

The J gene is TRBJ1-5, the V gene TRBV24-1, with TRBD1 matching over 9 bases. The CDR3 has 16 residues. V gave up 6 bases and J gave up 7 bases; unmatched junction bases: 12. CDR1 KGHDR and CDR2 SFDVKD come from the germline V gene. CDR3: CATSPAGQGHNQPQHF. CDR3 DNA sequence: TGTGCCACCAGTCCAGCGGGACAGGGTCATAACCAGCCCCAGCATTTT.

This chain links TRBV10-3 with TRBJ1-1; D not resolved. The V gene's germline CDR1 is ENHRY and CDR2 SYGVKD. This CDR3 region has 14 residues. The ends were cut back, 6 bases at V and 0 bases at J, with 11 bases in the middle. CDR3 DNA: TGTGCCATCAGAGAGACGGAAATGAACACTGAAGCTTTCTTT. It yields the protein CAIRETEMNTEAFF.

This chain joins TRBV11-3 and TRBJ2-7; D possibly corresponds to TRBD1 (5 bases). The CDR3 spans 15 residues. Germline lookup yields CDR1 SGHNT and CDR2 YENEEA. Trimming stripped 1 base from V and 5 bases from J, with 15 bases between. In DNA form, the CDR3 reads TGTGCCAGCAGCTTAGGGCAGGGCCTAAGGAACGAGCAGTACTTC. This translates into CASSLGQGLRNEQYF.

This clone appeared a single time. The chain recombines TRBV4-2 with TRBJ2-1; D may be TRBD2 (5 bases). In germline, CDR1 is LGHNA, CDR2 YNFKEQ. Trimming pared 4 bases from V and 0 bases from J, leaving 10 bases between. The length of the CDR3 is 15 residues. CDR3 protein: CASSPGESSYNEQFF. In DNA form, the CDR3 reads TGTGCCAGCAGCCCTGGGGAGAGCTCCTACAATGAGCAGTTCTTC.

The genes are TRBV5-5 and TRBJ1-2, with D possibly matching TRBD1 (6 bases). Germline assignment: CDR1 SGHKS and CDR2 YYEKEE (reference sequence). Deletions cut 0 bases from V and 0 bases from J, with 12 bases between. This CDR3 spans 16 amino acids. In nucleotides, the CDR3 is TGTGCCAGCAGCTTGGTTAGGGGGGCGGCTAACTATGGCTACACCTTC. Translated: CASSLVRGAANYGYTF.

This clone was found once. This chain connects TRBV9 to TRBJ1-5; 7 bases line up with TRBD1. The germline V gene has CDR1 SGDLS and CDR2 YYNGEE. The CDR3 covers 15 residues. With V trimmed by 0 bases and J by 6 bases, 6 bases remained unmatched. The CDR3 here is CASSVGGQQGQPQHF. DNA of the CDR3: TGTGCCAGCAGCGTAGGGGGACAGCAAGGTCAGCCCCAGCATTTT.

As regards this clone: Other DNA variants within this sample encode the same CDR3. The J gene is TRBJ2-7, the V gene TRBV2; D is perhaps TRBD1 (5 bases). Trimming shortened V by 2 bases and J by 4 bases, and 21 bases separated the two germline ends. Germline V gives CDR1 SNHLY, CDR2 FYNNEI. The CDR3 loop spans 17 amino acids. CDR3 amino acids: CASSERGRVLSGYEQYF. The CDR3 DNA reads TGTGCCAGCAGTGAAAGGGGCAGGGTCCTTTCTGGGTACGAGCAGTACTTC.

The chain links TRBV4-1 to TRBJ1-5; the D gene is possibly TRBD1 (6 bases). The CDR3 has 13 residues. CDR1 and CDR2 from the germline V gene are MGHRA and YSYEKL. V was trimmed by 6 bases and J by 8 bases, leaving 14 bases between them. Here the CDR3 DNA reads TGCGCCAGCAGTTCTAACAGGGATGAGCCCCAGCATTTT. It translates to CASSSNRDEPQHF.

The rearrangement joins TRBV5-1 to TRBJ2-7; 9 positions agree with TRBD2. In germline, CDR1 is SGHRS, CDR2 YFSETQ. The CDR3 extends over 18 amino acids. V gave up 0 bases and J gave up 0 bases; unmatched junction bases: 10. CDR3 nucleotide sequence: TGCGCCAGCAGCTTGGAGGGAGGACTAGCGCCCGTCTCCTACGAGCAGTACTTC. Translated, it gives CASSLEGGLAPVSYEQYF.

The CDR3 nucleotides are TGTGCCAGCAGTGAAGGGTTCAATCAGCCCCAGCATTTT. It specifies CASSEGFNQPQHF. The genes are TRBV2 and TRBJ1-5; no firm D call. Trimming cost V 1 base and J 3 bases, with 4 bases left between them. This CDR3 region has 13 residues. Germline values: CDR1 SNHLY, CDR2 FYNNEI.